This T cell receptor beta chain was sequenced during a study of blood T cell repertoires in COVID-19. Some clones are missing from TCRdb's copy, which holds only in-frame ones; the method was immunoSEQ multiplex PCR. The repertoire includes 200,000 to 250,000 clones, roughly 90% of them detected once, and 2.7% sits in the top ten. The CDR3 extends over 18 amino acids. The sample taken for sequencing was peripheral blood. The V and J genes are TRBV21-1 and TRBJ1-6; the D call TRBD1 from the table was never checked on the DNA. TRBV21-1 has pseudogene status. The sequence came from a woman aged 55-69 years with acute or convalescent COVID-19. CDR3 residues: CASSKKRGGRVYNSPLHF. CDR3 DNA: TGTGCCAGCAGCAAAAAAAGGGGTGGAAGAGTCTATAATTCACCCCTCCACTTT.